The 21 T cell receptor beta chains given below trace back to one sample, sequenced in a study of blood T cell repertoires in COVID-19. Some clones are missing from TCRdb's copy, which holds only in-frame ones; the method was immunoSEQ multiplex PCR. This table holds 150,000 to 200,000 clones, roughly 83% found once. Sequenced: PBMCs or T cells enriched from blood (not recorded which). The receptors stem from a woman younger than 45 who had recovered from COVID-19.

The chain uses TRBV27 and TRBJ1-4; 8 positions agree with TRBD1. Trimming took 6 bases from V and 8 from J; bases not matched to a gene: 20. This CDR3 region has 18 residues. CDR1 and CDR2 from the germline V gene are MNHEY and SMNVEV (reference sequence). The CDR3 DNA sequence: TGTGCCAGCAGCGTCAGCCCAATCCTTCAGGGGGCGCGGGAAAAACTGTTTTTT. It translates to CASSVSPILQGAREKLFF.

This sequence joins TRBV9 and TRBJ2-1; D is ambiguous. V was trimmed by 2 bases and J by 6 bases, leaving 9 bases between them. Germline assignment: CDR1 SGDLS and CDR2 YYNGEE. This CDR3 spans 13 amino acids. The CDR3 is CASSVAEANEQFF. The CDR3 DNA is TGTGCCAGCAGCGTTGCCGAGGCCAATGAGCAGTTCTTC.

The chain couples TRBV5-6 to TRBJ2-2; 8 bases fit TRBD2. CDR1 and CDR2 from the germline V gene are SGHDT and YYEEEE. The CDR3 covers 16 residues. Trimming at V came to 1 base and at J to 1 base, leaving 3 bases not matched to a gene. This CDR3 is CASSLLSGENTGELFF. In nucleotides, the CDR3 is TGTGCCAGCAGCTTGCTTAGCGGGGAGAACACCGGGGAGCTGTTTTTT.

The V and J genes are TRBV27 and TRBJ1-1, with D possibly being TRBD1 (6 bases). This CDR3 is built from 13 residues. V was trimmed by 4 bases and J by 6 bases, leaving 12 bases between them. Looked up from germline, CDR1 is MNHEY and CDR2 is SMNVEV (reference sequence). The CDR3 reads CASSSRGEAEAFF. The CDR3, as DNA: TGTGCCAGCAGTTCCAGGGGAGAAGCTGAAGCTTTCTTT.

J is TRBJ2-1 and V is TRBV7-6; 7 positions agree with TRBD2. V shed 1 base, J shed 5 bases, and the junction held 8 bases outside the gene matches. The CDR3 extends over 16 amino acids. In germline, CDR1 is SGHVS, CDR2 FNYEAQ. CDR3 sequence reads: CASSLEAGAGNNEQFF. Here the CDR3 DNA reads TGTGCCAGCAGCTTAGAGGCGGGAGCTGGTAACAATGAGCAGTTCTTC.

The rearrangement joins TRBV19 to TRBJ2-1; 13 nucleotides match TRBD2. V shed 7 bases, J shed 8 bases, and the junction held 23 bases outside the gene matches. This CDR3 has 20 residues. Germline V gene sequence: CDR1 LNHDA, CDR2 SQIVND (reference sequence). The DNA for the CDR3 is TGTGCCAGTATGACCTGGGTGGTGACAGCCGATACTAGCGGGAGGGATGAGCAGTTCTTC. It is translated as CASMTWVVTADTSGRDEQFF. The full variable domain, completed using reference TRBV19 and TRBJ2-1, is DGGITQSPKYLFRKEGQNVTLSCEQNLNHDAMYWYRQDPGQGLRLIYYSQIVNDFQKGDIAEGYSVSREKKESFPLTVTSAQKNPTAFYLCASMTWVVTADTSGRDEQFFGPGTRLTVL.

This rearrangement joins TRBV24-1 to TRBJ1-3, with 7 bases fitting TRBD1. Germline V gives CDR1 KGHDR, CDR2 SFDVKD. Trimming at V came to 3 bases and at J to 2 bases, leaving 3 bases not matched to a gene. The CDR3 is 15 amino acids. The CDR3, as DNA: TGTGCCACCAGTGATGGTGACAGGGCTGGAAACACCATATATTTT. This sequence encodes CATSDGDRAGNTIYF.

The chain is built from TRBV29-1 and TRBJ2-1, with TRBD2 identical over 7 bases. The CDR3 has 15 residues. CDR1 and CDR2 from the germline V gene are SQVTM and ANQGSEA. Trimming at V came to 3 bases and at J to 0 bases, leaving 5 bases not matched to a gene. The DNA for the CDR3 is TGCAGCGTTGATGCGTCGGGAGGCTCCTACAATGAGCAGTTCTTC. Its protein product is CSVDASGGSYNEQFF.

The genes are TRBV18 and TRBJ2-7, with 14 positions matching TRBD2. This CDR3 region has 19 residues. Per germline, CDR1 KGHSH and CDR2 LQKENI. After removal of 2 bases from V and 1 base from J, the junction contained 10 bases not matched to a gene. CDR3 amino acids: CASSPLVGLAGGGSYEQYF. CDR3 nucleotide sequence: TGTGCCAGCTCACCATTAGTCGGACTAGCGGGAGGAGGGTCCTACGAGCAGTACTTC.

The chain couples TRBV7-8 to TRBJ2-7; TRBD2 agrees at 14 bases. Germline V CDR1 and CDR2: SGHVS, FQNEAQ. With V trimmed by 1 base and J by 0 bases, 5 bases remained unmatched. This CDR3 spans 18 amino acids. The chain's CDR3 is CASSLGLAGGRVSYEQYF. For the CDR3, the DNA is TGTGCCAGCAGCTTAGGACTAGCGGGAGGGCGCGTCTCCTACGAGCAGTACTTC.

The V and J genes are TRBV13 and TRBJ2-5; the match to TRBD2 covers 14 bases. The V gene's germline CDR1 is PRHDT and CDR2 FYEKMQ (reference sequence). The J segment lost 0 bases and the V segment lost 4 bases, leaving 4 bases of the junction unmatched. This CDR3 is 17 amino acids long. The CDR3 protein is CASSSLGLAGDQETQYF. CDR3 coding DNA: TGTGCCAGCAGCTCGCTGGGACTAGCGGGAGACCAAGAGACCCAGTACTTC.

This sequence joins TRBV28 and TRBJ1-2; D is ambiguous. The CDR3 is 14 amino acids. Germline V gene lookup returns CDR1 MDHEN and CDR2 SYDVKM. V was shortened by 6 bases and J by 1 base, with 12 bases between the two germline ends. CDR3 in amino acids: CASSITGDNYGYTF. The DNA for the CDR3 is TGTGCCAGCAGCATAACCGGGGATAACTATGGCTACACCTTC.

CDR3 region: CASRGGKGRVVPYEQYF. In DNA, the CDR3 is TGTGCCAGCAGGGGGGGGAAGGGGCGAGTAGTCCCCTACGAGCAGTACTTC. This chain connects TRBV2 to TRBJ2-7; 7 nucleotides line up with TRBD2. V lost 6 bases to trimming and J lost 2 bases; unmatched junction nucleotides: 16. CDR1 SNHLY and CDR2 FYNNEI come from the germline V gene. This CDR3 spans 17 amino acids.

This clone was counted once. The gene calls are TRBV6-1 and TRBJ2-7, with 10 bases that match TRBD1. The CDR3 is 14 amino acids. The junction had 4 bases not matched to a gene; V was cut back by 2 bases and J by 6 bases. Per the germline V gene, CDR1 is MNHNS and CDR2 is SASEGT. The CDR3 protein is CASSELTGGSEQYF. CDR3 DNA: TGTGCCAGCAGTGAACTGACAGGGGGCAGCGAGCAGTACTTC.

This clone appeared many times. The same CDR3 arises from other DNA sequences in this sample as well. J is TRBJ2-2 and V is TRBV6-1, with D possibly matching TRBD1 (6 bases). Between the trimmed V and J ends, which lost 3 bases and 4 bases, there was a span of 6 bases. CDR1 and CDR2 (germline): MNHNS, SASEGT. CDR3 length: 13 residues. The CDR3 spells CASSETGTGELFF. The CDR3 region has the DNA TGTGCCAGCAGTGAGACAGGCACCGGGGAGCTGTTTTTT.

In DNA, the CDR3 is TGTGCCAGCAGCCCCCGGGGAGTGGGGACTGTCTATGGCTACACCTTC. The encoded protein is CASSPRGVGTVYGYTF. The chain is built from TRBV7-3 and TRBJ1-2; D possibly corresponds to TRBD1 (5 bases). The V gene's germline CDR1 is SGHTA and CDR2 FQGTGA. The V end lost 5 bases, the J end lost 4 bases, and 20 bases lay between the germline ends. The CDR3 totals 16 residues.

This chain uses TRBV5-1 with TRBJ2-5; TRBD1 might be the D (5 bases). The CDR3 length is 14 residues. The V end was cut by 0 bases, the J end by 8 bases, with 14 bases between. Germline-derived CDR1 and CDR2 are SGHRS and YFSETQ. Here the CDR3 reads CASSLDRPRDTQYF. In DNA, the CDR3 is TGCGCCAGCAGCTTGGACAGGCCAAGAGATACCCAGTACTTC.

The chain has TRBV7-2 and TRBJ2-1, with a weak D call TRBD2 (6 bases). V dropped 0 bases and J dropped 9 bases, with 9 bases sitting between them. Germline values: CDR1 SGHTA, CDR2 FQGNSA. The CDR3 is 13 amino acids. As DNA, the CDR3 is TGTGCCAGCAGCTTAGCCCTAGCGAGTGAGCAGTTCTTC. Protein product: CASSLALASEQFF.

The chain combines TRBV24-1 with TRBJ2-7; TRBD1 matches at 8 bases. This CDR3 has 16 residues. The V segment lost 3 bases and the J segment 2 bases; nucleotides outside the gene matches: 8. Germline V CDR1 and CDR2: KGHDR, SFDVKD. In nucleotides, the CDR3 is TGTGCCACCAGTGATCCGCGGCAGGGGGCCCCCTACGAGCAGTACTTC. Protein sequence: CATSDPRQGAPYEQYF.

The chain couples TRBV7-2 to TRBJ2-4, with D tentatively TRBD2 (7 bases). The V end was cut by 5 bases, the J end by 8 bases, with 25 bases between. This CDR3 comprises 17 residues. Germline V gene sequence: CDR1 SGHTA, CDR2 FQGNSA. The CDR3 DNA follows: TGTGCCAGCAGCCGCGGTCACGTGGGGGGGCGCGCGGACATTCAGTACTTC. This codes for CASSRGHVGGRADIQYF. The full variable domain, its missing parts supplied by reference TRBV7-2 and TRBJ2-4, is GAGVSQSPSNKVTEKGKDVELRCDPISGHTALYWYRQSLGQGLEFLIYFQGNSAPDKSGLPSDRFSAERTGGSVSTLTIQRTQQEDSAVYLCASSRGHVGGRADIQYFGAGTRLSVL.

The V gene is TRBV12-3 or TRBV12-4, the J gene TRBJ1-2; D call uncertain. The CDR3 length is 13 residues. Trimming took off 5 bases at V and 8 bases at J, with 15 bases between the two ends. This CDR3 reads CASSPHRVEGYTF. The CDR3 region has the DNA TGTGCCAGCAGTCCCCATCGGGTGGAGGGCTACACCTTC.